The present entry profiles one T cell receptor beta chain with its context. The antigen is undetermined. These data originate in a study of shared clonotypes between healthy human individuals. For the study at large: Plates per donor: three CD4 naive, three CD4 memory, two CD8 naive, one CD8 memory. Study results and limitations: Generation probabilities were higher for clonotypes shared across all four sorted-subset donors than for unshared ones.

CD45RO negativity and positive selection for CCR7 defined naive CD8 cells, a population that excluded terminally differentiated effector memory CD45RA+ cells. Assay runs were performed at deep level. It was across several immunoSEQ plates that each subset's genomic DNA was evenly split. Some clones are missing from TCRdb's copy, which holds only in-frame ones; the method was immunoSEQ multiplex PCR. The sample lists a few million clones, 85% to 95% occurring once. Germline CDR1 and CDR2: SGHNT and YYREEE (reference sequence). Trimming removed 5 bases from V and 3 bases from J, with 29 bases in between. This CDR3 region has 19 residues.

This TCR derives from a man between 18 and 35 years old in good health. Some clones in this sample may be carry-over from other donors' samples. The sample was naive CD8+ T cells from PBMCs. The chain recombines TRBV5-4 with TRBJ2-5; perhaps TRBD1 as D (6 bases). This chain's CDR3 is CASRQGRGQQVSVKETQYF. For the CDR3, the DNA is TGTGCCAGCAGACAGGGCAGGGGCCAGCAAGTCTCGGTGAAAGAGACCCAGTACTTC.